Detailed here is one T cell receptor (beta chain). The sample holds one count of this clone. The target of this receptor is not known. One base away there is no much larger clone; base qualities are not given. V loses 2 bases of germline sequence and J loses 0 bases, and the interval between the two ends is 11 bases. According to the germline V gene (reference sequence), CDR1 reads LNHDA and CDR2 reads SQIVND. The CDR3 has 16 amino acids, counting the end cysteine and phenylalanine. Of all the DNA, just the CDR3 is kept, 48 bases in frame from base 1. The source of the sample is a study of cytomegalovirus exposure and HLA in healthy donors (dated by TCRdb to the late 2010s). Notes on the research overall: According to a later analysis, one platform produced both the 120 validation repertoires and the approximately 600 repertoires of the first cohort. Along with the approximately 600-subject first cohort, a separate validation cohort of approximately 110 different subjects was used. The aim of the study was to test whether cataloging public T cell receptors could identify signatures of past pathogen exposure. To predict cytomegalovirus infection status, the study brought together high-throughput TCR immunosequencing, statistical association of individual TCRs with disease status, and machine learning.

The method was the immunoSEQ multiplex PCR assay. The source study handled its data this way. A statistical classification framework was developed to diagnose cytomegalovirus status using the catalog of TCR beta chain sequences. In its TCRdb copy, this immuneACCESS table keeps in-frame sequences only and misses some clones. Where compared with another copy, unresolved V genes explain less than half of these, and the others have no known cause. V, J and clone size were drawn from that table, and D and trimming were deduced from the DNA. This sample is represented by about 110,000 clones; 85% to 90% of them were singletons. The ten largest clones represent about 2% of the sample. Donors formed part of the validation cohort, which comprised approximately 130 subjects and was distinct from the first cohort of some 700 subjects. The paper as a whole reports these results and caveats: The study gave a list of under 200 TCR beta chains associated with cytomegalovirus. Across donors, most TCR sequences were observed very rarely, whereas some public TCRs were present in many individuals. All 130 or so repertoires were used to score co-occurrence in the validation cohort in a later analysis, because that analysis had no HLA typing for the cohort. A few of the identified cytomegalovirus-associated TCR beta chains were confirmed in vitro to be specific for cytomegalovirus antigens. Of the cluster scores, around 95% were above 0 in a later analysis, which found that TCRs clustered in the first cohort also tended to co-occur in the 95 to 150 validation repertoires. In both the original and validation cohorts, the classifier was reported to diagnose cytomegalovirus status with high specificity and sensitivity. According to the authors, the approach could potentially be generalized to other disease states and immunological phenotypes.

Sequenced: PBMCs. The chain joins TRBV19 to TRBJ2-1; no D segment can be confidently identified. The sequence was collected from a woman aged 18-29 years in good health and CMV-seronegative. The CDR3 protein is CASSIYDTSSYNEQFF. The bases read TGTGCCAGTAGTATATACGACACCAGCTCCTACAATGAGCAGTTCTTC.